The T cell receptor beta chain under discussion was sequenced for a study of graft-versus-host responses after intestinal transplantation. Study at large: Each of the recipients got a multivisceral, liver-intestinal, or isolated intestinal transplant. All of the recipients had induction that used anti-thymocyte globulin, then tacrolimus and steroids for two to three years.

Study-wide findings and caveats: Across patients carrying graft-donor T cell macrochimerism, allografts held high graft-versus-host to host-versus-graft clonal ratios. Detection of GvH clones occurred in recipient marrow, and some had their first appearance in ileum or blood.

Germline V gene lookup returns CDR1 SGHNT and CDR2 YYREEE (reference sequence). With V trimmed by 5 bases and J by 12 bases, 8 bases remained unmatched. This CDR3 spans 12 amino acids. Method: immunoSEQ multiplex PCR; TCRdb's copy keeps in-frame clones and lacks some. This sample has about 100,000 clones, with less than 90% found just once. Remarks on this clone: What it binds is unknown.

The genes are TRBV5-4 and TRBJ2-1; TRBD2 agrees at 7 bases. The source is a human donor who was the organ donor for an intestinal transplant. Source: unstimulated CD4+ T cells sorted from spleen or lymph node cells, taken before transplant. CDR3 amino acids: CASSSTGLGQFF. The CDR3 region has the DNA TGTGCCAGCAGTTCCACTGGACTAGGGCAGTTCTTC. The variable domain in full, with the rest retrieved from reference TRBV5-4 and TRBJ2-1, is ETGVTQSPTHLIKTRGQQVTLRCSSQSGHNTVSWYQQALGQGPQFIFQYYREEENGRGNFPPRFSGLQFPNYSSELNVNALELDDSALYLCASSSTGLGQFFGPGTRLTVL.